The 2 T cell receptor beta chains given below trace back to one sample, sequenced in a study of vaccination and CD4 T cells after COVID-19. Noted treatment: roughly 11-day PBMC culture with coronavirus spike peptide pools or control peptides (ViraFEST assay). The antigens of these receptors remain unknown. Oncomine TCR Beta short-read sequencing was applied to DNA from cultured CD4+ T cells. TCRdb analysed the PCR reads with MiXCR anew, one entry per CDR3 protein. Of 20,000 to 25,000 distinct CDR3 sequences in the sample, approximately 61% are singletons; the top ten hold 3.5% to 4.5%. Sequenced sample: CD4+ T cells from blood, cultured in vitro. Receptor source: a human donor who had recovered from COVID-19.

J is TRBJ2-7 and V is TRBV5-1; D is unclear. The germline V and J ends were trimmed by 3 bases and 0 bases, with 10 bases remaining between them. The CDR3 has 14 amino acids. Looked up from germline, CDR1 is SGHRS and CDR2 is YFSETQ. The CDR3 is CASSSDGISYEQYF. The CDR3 DNA reads as TGCGCCAGCAGCTCGGACGGTATCTCCTACGAGCAGTACTTC.

Concerning this clonotype: The junction departs from germline at one end; a sequencing error may be responsible. The V gene is TRBV7-7, the J gene TRBJ2-2; TRBD1 matches 9 bases. CDR3 length: 15 amino acids. The germline CDR1 and CDR2 sequences are SSHAT and FNYEAQ (reference sequence). The CDR3 spells CASSPGQGNTGELFF. The CDR3, as DNA: TGTGCTAGCAGTCCGGGACAGGGGAACACCGGGGAGCTGTTTTTT.